Only a few counts were recorded for the clone carrying this T cell receptor (beta chain). The antigen is unknown. The data were taken from a study of beta chain features in type 1 diabetes. cDNA synthesis used the whole RNA isolate, giving expressed TCRB sequences. Some clones are missing from TCRdb's copy, which holds only in-frame ones; the method was immunoSEQ multiplex PCR. The table lists approximately 70,000 clones, around 49% of them singletons. Germline CDR1 LGHNA, CDR2 YNFKEQ. This CDR3 is 16 amino acids long. V was trimmed by 3 bases and J by 0 bases, leaving 15 bases between them. Findings of the study overall: A moderate, significant TCRB CDR3 shortening appeared in type 1 diabetes across four CD4+ subsets.

The receptor was isolated from a man aged 30 to 39 with type 1 diabetes. The specimen sequenced was central memory CD4+ T cells from blood. The gene calls are TRBV4-2 and TRBJ2-7; D is possibly TRBD1 (6 bases). The CDR3 spells CASSHSGTDSSYEQYF. The CDR3 region has the DNA TGTGCCAGCAGCCACTCCGGGACGGACAGCTCCTACGAGCAGTACTTC.